A single sample gave rise to the 10 T cell receptor beta chains below, sequenced in a study of vaccination effects on CD4 cells after COVID-19. Viral peptide pool expansion of antigen-specific CD4+ T cells preceded sequencing in the ViraFEST assay. Having been cultured for around nine days, the cells underwent CD4+ T cell isolation. Vaccinated participants had no history of SARS-CoV-2 infection and tested negative for nucleocapsid antibodies. The method was immunoSEQ multiplex PCR; TCRdb's version includes in-frame clones alone and lacks a portion of them. The sample lists around 25,000 clones, roughly 80% occurring once. Their antigens are not known. This specimen consisted of CD4+ T cells from PBMCs cultured with HCoV-NL63 spike peptides, obtained before COVID-19 vaccination. These receptors came from a human donor who received a COVID-19 vaccine.

This clone was counted between two and nine times. The chain has TRBV19 and TRBJ2-5; TRBD1 aligns across 8 bases. Germline V CDR1 and CDR2: LNHDA, SQIVND (reference sequence). This CDR3 region has 16 residues. V shed 1 base, J shed 3 bases, and the junction held 7 bases outside the gene matches. The chain's CDR3 is CASSIVLMGQEETQYF. As DNA, the CDR3 is TGTGCCAGTAGTATAGTCTTAATGGGACAGGAAGAGACCCAGTACTTC.

The V gene is TRBV14, the J gene TRBJ1-2; 12 nucleotides align to TRBD1. Losses at the gene ends were 2 bases for V and 4 bases for J; bases not matched to a gene: 11. CDR3 length: 18 residues. CDR1 and CDR2 from the germline V gene are SGHDN and FVKESK. CDR3 in DNA: TGTGCCAGCAGCCAAAACCGGGACAGGGGGCGCTTGGGCTATGGCTACACCTTC. Translating it yields CASSQNRDRGRLGYGYTF. Full variable domain (rest looked up from reference TRBV14 and TRBJ1-2): EAGVTQFPSHSVIEKGQTVTLRCDPISGHDNLYWYRRVMGKEIKFLLHFVKESKQDESGMPNNRFLAERTGGTYSTLKVQPAELEDSGVYFCASSQNRDRGRLGYGYTFGSGTRLTVV.

Details on this clone: The same CDR3 also results from other DNA sequences found in this sample. V gene TRBV5-4 combines with J gene TRBJ2-7; 9 bases map to TRBD2. The CDR3 totals 16 residues. The germline V gene encodes CDR1 SGHNT and CDR2 YYREEE (reference sequence). The trim removed 2 bases at V and 0 bases at J, leaving 6 bases unmatched. Here the CDR3 reads CASSLGRGGSSYEQYF. The CDR3, as DNA: TGTGCCAGCAGCTTAGGGCGGGGGGGGAGCTCCTACGAGCAGTACTTC. The full variable domain, rest sourced from reference TRBV5-4 and TRBJ2-7, is ETGVTQSPTHLIKTRGQQVTLRCSSQSGHNTVSWYQQALGQGPQFIFQYYREEENGRGNFPPRFSGLQFPNYSSELNVNALELDDSALYLCASSLGRGGSSYEQYFGPGTRLTVT.

The rearrangement joins TRBV5-4 to TRBJ2-2; 9 nucleotides match TRBD2. There are 16 residues in the CDR3. Germline CDR1 is SGHNT and CDR2 is YYREEE (reference sequence). The ends lost 4 bases at V and 7 bases at J; junction bases unmatched: 11. In DNA, the CDR3 is TGTGCCAGCAGCCCCCTGCGGGGGGGGGATTTCGGGGAGCTGTTTTTT. Translated: CASSPLRGGDFGELFF.

The V gene is TRBV19, the J gene TRBJ2-3; D unclear. Trimming removed 3 bases at V and 4 bases at J, with 11 bases between. Germline V lookup: CDR1 LNHDA, CDR2 SQIVND (reference sequence). The CDR3 is 14 residues long. CDR3 loop: CASSMGLEADTQYF. As DNA, the CDR3 is TGTGCCAGTAGTATGGGCCTAGAGGCAGATACGCAGTATTTT. Using reference TRBV19 and TRBJ2-3 for the parts outside the CDR3, the full variable domain is DGGITQSPKYLFRKEGQNVTLSCEQNLNHDAMYWYRQDPGQGLRLIYYSQIVNDFQKGDIAEGYSVSREKKESFPLTVTSAQKNPTAFYLCASSMGLEADTQYFGPGTRLTVL.

CDR3 sequence: CASNINSGDEAFF. The DNA for the CDR3 is TGTGCCAGTAATATTAACTCGGGGGATGAAGCTTTCTTT. The rearrangement joins TRBV19 to TRBJ1-1, with a weak D call TRBD1 (5 bases). The V and J ends lost 7 bases and 7 bases respectively, with 16 bases between them. Germline-derived CDR1 and CDR2 are LNHDA and SQIVND (reference sequence). This CDR3 has 13 amino acids.

The CDR3 sequence is CASSQGGTYDSYEQYF. In DNA form, the CDR3 reads TGTGCCAGCAGCCAAGGGGGGACTTACGACTCCTACGAGCAGTACTTC. V is TRBV4-2 and J is TRBJ2-7; weak D call: TRBD2 (6 bases). V lost 1 base and J lost 0, with 13 bases in between. The germline CDR1 and CDR2 sequences are LGHNA and YNFKEQ. This CDR3 is built from 16 residues.

The chain joins TRBV24-1 to TRBJ1-2, with D uncertain. The germline V gene has CDR1 KGHDR and CDR2 SFDVKD. V lost 4 bases and J lost 4, with 6 bases in between. CDR3 size: 12 residues. The DNA for the CDR3 is TGTGCCACCAGTGAAGGGTCCTATGGCTACACCTTC. Residues: CATSEGSYGYTF.

The chain combines TRBV7-8 with TRBJ2-2, with a possible D match to TRBD1 (6 bases). This CDR3 has 14 residues. Trimming took 8 bases from V and 1 from J, leaving 11 bases between them. Germline V gene lookup returns CDR1 SGHVS and CDR2 FQNEAQ. The CDR3 DNA follows: TGTGCCAGCCGACAGGACGTGAACACCGGGGAGCTGTTTTTT. Protein: CASRQDVNTGELFF.

The V and J genes are TRBV6-1 and TRBJ1-2; no definite D call. V was pared by 2 bases and J by 2 bases, with 15 bases between. This CDR3 is 16 amino acids long. Germline V CDR1 and CDR2: MNHNS, SASEGT. Here the CDR3 DNA reads TGTGCCAGCAGTGAAAACGGAGGGTATCCGAACTATGGCTACACCTTC. Amino acid sequence: CASSENGGYPNYGYTF.